A single sample gave rise to the 8 T cell receptor beta chains below, sequenced in a study of blood T cell repertoires in COVID-19. The method was immunoSEQ multiplex PCR; TCRdb's version includes in-frame clones alone and lacks a portion of them. The sample shows roughly 190,000 clones, about four fifths of them seen only once. Sequenced: peripheral blood. The receptor source for this set is a woman in her 70s with active or convalescent COVID-19.

The rearrangement links TRBV12-3 or TRBV12-4 to TRBJ2-3; 10 nucleotides align to TRBD2. Germline trimming cut 8 bases from V and 5 bases from J; bases unmatched to any gene: 4. This CDR3 comprises 13 residues. CDR3 region: CASLRLAGDTQYF. The CDR3 nucleotides read TGTGCCAGCTTGAGACTAGCGGGAGATACGCAGTATTTT.

This sequence joins TRBV28 and TRBJ1-1, with D possibly TRBD1 on 6 matching bases. Looked up from germline, CDR1 is MDHEN and CDR2 is SYDVKM. With 4 bases removed from V and 0 bases from J, the gap between germline ends came to 15 bases. The CDR3 totals 16 residues. The CDR3 DNA sequence: TGTGCCAGCAGTTATATGGGGGCAGGGATGAACACTGAAGCTTTCTTT. Protein: CASSYMGAGMNTEAFF.

CDR3 nucleotide sequence: TGTGCCAGCAGCTTAGAAGGGAGCTCCTACGAGCAGTACTTC. This gives the protein CASSLEGSSYEQYF. The chain is built from TRBV7-9 and TRBJ2-7; a weak D match, TRBD2 (5 bases). Looked up from germline, CDR1 is SEHNR and CDR2 is FQNEAQ (reference sequence). V was clipped by 1 base and J by 0 bases, with 7 bases between them. The CDR3 is 14 amino acids. The full variable domain, completed using reference TRBV7-9 and TRBJ2-7, is DTGVSQNPRHKITKRGQNVTFRCDPISEHNRLYWYRQTLGQGPEFLTYFQNEAQLEKSRLLSDRFSAERPKGSFSTLEIQRTEQGDSAMYLCASSLEGSSYEQYFGPGTRLTVT.

This clone was detected a few times. This chain uses TRBV6-1 with TRBJ1-1; D might be TRBD1 (5 bases). The CDR3 covers 14 residues. CDR1 and CDR2 (germline): MNHNS, SASEGT. Trimming stripped 3 bases from V and 1 base from J, with 9 bases between. CDR3 protein: CASSEQGRNTEAFF. For the CDR3, the DNA is TGTGCCAGCAGTGAGCAGGGAAGGAACACTGAAGCTTTCTTT.

The chain has TRBV27 and TRBJ2-7, with 8 bases fitting TRBD2. The CDR3 loop spans 16 amino acids. Germline CDR1 is MNHEY and CDR2 is SMNVEV (reference sequence). V lost 5 bases and J lost 1; bases outside the gene matches: 10. CDR3 DNA: TGTGCCAGCAGTAAAAGGGCGGCTAGCGGGTCCTACGAGCAGTACTTC. Translated, it gives CASSKRAASGSYEQYF.

The rearrangement links TRBV6-5 to TRBJ1-1, with D possibly matching TRBD1 (5 bases). CDR1 MNHEY and CDR2 SVGAGI come from the germline V gene. Trimming left V 2 bases short and J 4 bases short, with 11 bases between. This CDR3 is 14 amino acids long. CDR3 loop: CASSYEGRTTEAFF. The CDR3 DNA reads TGTGCCAGCAGTTACGAGGGGAGGACCACTGAAGCTTTCTTT.

The chain links TRBV6-2 or TRBV6-3 to TRBJ2-2; tentative D call: TRBD1 (6 bases). This CDR3 region has 17 residues. V was pared by 2 bases and J by 4 bases, with 17 bases between. Germline V gives CDR1 MNHEY, CDR2 SVGEGT. The CDR3 sequence is CASSYPLTGGITGELFF. The CDR3 nucleotides are TGTGCCAGCAGTTACCCCTTGACAGGAGGAATCACCGGGGAGCTGTTTTTT.

This chain connects TRBV5-1 to TRBJ2-5, with 10 nucleotides matching TRBD2. Germline lookup yields CDR1 SGHRS and CDR2 YFSETQ. The V gene end was trimmed by 0 bases and the J gene end by 2 bases; junction bases not matched to a gene: 1. The CDR3 loop spans 15 amino acids. CDR3 loop: CASSLVAGGQETQYF. The DNA of the CDR3 is TGCGCCAGCAGCTTGGTAGCGGGAGGTCAAGAGACCCAGTACTTC.